The sample holds a few counts of the clone carrying this T cell receptor (beta chain). The antigen remains unidentified. The length of the CDR3 is 14 residues. J gave up 5 bases and V 5 bases, and 8 bases lay outside the gene matches. Germline V gene lookup returns CDR1 SGHAT and CDR2 FQDESV (reference sequence). The source of the sample is a study of tumor-infiltrating lymphocytes in primary liver carcinoma. Study-level information: Sequencing of the samples generated roughly 3.65 to 8 million productive TCRbeta reads, with similar yields across tissue types.

The input was around 530 ng total RNA; TCR beta cDNA was made from it with a constant-region primer. Libraries covering TCR beta were generated through three nested multiplex PCR rounds (using a slightly modified ARM-PCR). The two initial PCR rounds, around 10 cycles each, used TRBV1-TRBV30 forward and C-beta reverse primers. TCRdb fed the multiplex PCR reads into MiXCR, producing one record per CDR3 protein. This table has 60,000 or so distinct CDR3 sequences, over 65% appearing once. Study outcomes and limitations: The difference in top-250-clone fraction between tumors and blood was significant, favoring tumors (p = 0.039).

Investigators took RNA and DNA out together from approximately 22-30 mg of unsorted bulk tissue. The TCR sequence derives from a man aged 40-49 years with primary liver carcinoma and hepatitis B virus infection. The rearrangement uses TRBV11-1 and TRBJ2-5, with TRBD1 matching over 7 bases. Sequencing was carried out using liver tumor tissue from sampling region 2. The subset was: tumor region T2, inferior pole. CDR3 in amino acids: CASSGQVELETQYF. CDR3 DNA: TGTGCCAGCAGCGGACAGGTGGAGTTGGAGACCCAGTACTTC.